This paragraph covers one T cell receptor beta chain sequence. Its antigen remains unidentified. This entry is derived from a study of cytomegalovirus exposure and HLA in healthy donors. Whole-study results and caveats: Cytomegalovirus status, reportedly, was diagnosed with high specificity and sensitivity by the classifier. Through in vitro validation, three CMV-associated chains were shown to be specific for CMV antigens. According to a later analysis, TCR clusters from the first cohort tended to co-occur in the approximately 130 validation repertoires.

The CDR3 loop spans 13 amino acids. V lost 4 bases and J lost 10; bases outside the gene matches: 8. CDR1 is GTSNPN and CDR2 is SVGIG in the germline V gene (reference sequence). While the first cohort had some 700 subjects, the donors belonged to the separate validation cohort of over a hundred subjects. Libraries were prepared by immunoSEQ multiplex PCR; TCRdb keeps only in-frame clonotypes and omits some of them. The sample has 150,000 to 200,000 clones; 89% are singletons. The sequence came from a woman under 30 in good health and CMV-seropositive. The sample consisted of PBMCs. The chain recombines TRBV30 with TRBJ1-5; 9 bases match TRBD1. CDR3 in amino acids: CAWTLDRGFPQHF. The CDR3 DNA follows: TGTGCCTGGACTTTGGACAGGGGTTTTCCCCAGCATTTT.